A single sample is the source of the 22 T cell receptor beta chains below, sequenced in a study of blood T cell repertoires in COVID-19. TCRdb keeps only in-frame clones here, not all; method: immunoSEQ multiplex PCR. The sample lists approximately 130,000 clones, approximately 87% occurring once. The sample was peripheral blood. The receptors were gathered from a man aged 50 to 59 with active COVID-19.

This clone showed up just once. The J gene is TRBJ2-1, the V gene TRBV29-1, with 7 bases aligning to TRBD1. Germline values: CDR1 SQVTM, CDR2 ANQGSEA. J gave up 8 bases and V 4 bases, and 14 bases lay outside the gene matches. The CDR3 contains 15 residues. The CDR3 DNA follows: TGCAGCGTTGTCGTCGGGACAGCCTCCCCAGATGAGCAGTTCTTC. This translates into CSVVVGTASPDEQFF.

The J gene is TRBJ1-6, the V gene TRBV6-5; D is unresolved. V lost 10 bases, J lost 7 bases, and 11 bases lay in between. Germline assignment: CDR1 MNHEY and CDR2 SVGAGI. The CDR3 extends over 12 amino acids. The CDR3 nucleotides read TGTGCCATCCTTAGCCGGAATTCACCCCTCCACTTT. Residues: CAILSRNSPLHF.

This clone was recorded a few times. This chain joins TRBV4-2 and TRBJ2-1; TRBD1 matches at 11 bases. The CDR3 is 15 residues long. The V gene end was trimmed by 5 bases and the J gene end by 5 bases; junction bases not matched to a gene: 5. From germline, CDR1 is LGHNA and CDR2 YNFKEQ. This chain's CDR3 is CASSKGQGDHNEQFF. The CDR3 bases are TGTGCCAGCAGCAAGGGACAGGGGGATCACAATGAGCAGTTCTTC.

The CDR3 is CASSPSGNGEYEQFF. The DNA for the CDR3 is TGTGCCTCTTCACCCTCAGGAAATGGGGAGTATGAGCAGTTCTTC. The gene calls are TRBV19 and TRBJ2-1; D might be TRBD2 (5 bases). Per germline, CDR1 LNHDA and CDR2 SQIVND (reference sequence). The CDR3 is 15 amino acids. V shed 11 bases and J shed 8 bases, with 25 bases lying between them.

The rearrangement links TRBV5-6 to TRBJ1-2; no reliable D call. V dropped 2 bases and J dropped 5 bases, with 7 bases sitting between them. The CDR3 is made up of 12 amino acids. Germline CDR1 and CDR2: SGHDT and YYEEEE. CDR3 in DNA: TGTGCCAGCAGCTTAGCAAATTATGGCTACACCTTC. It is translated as CASSLANYGYTF.

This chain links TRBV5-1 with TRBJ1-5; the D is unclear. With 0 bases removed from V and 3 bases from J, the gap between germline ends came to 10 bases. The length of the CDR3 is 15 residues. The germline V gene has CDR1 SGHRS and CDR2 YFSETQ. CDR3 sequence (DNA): TGCGCCAGCAGCTTGGTGGGAGGGATCAATCAGCCCCAGCATTTT. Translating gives CASSLVGGINQPQHF. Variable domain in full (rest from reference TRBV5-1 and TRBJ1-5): KAGVTQTPRYLIKTRGQQVTLSCSPISGHRSVSWYQQTPGQGLQFLFEYFSETQRNKGNFPGRFSGRQFSNSRSEMNVSTLELGDSALYLCASSLVGGINQPQHFGDGTRLSIL.

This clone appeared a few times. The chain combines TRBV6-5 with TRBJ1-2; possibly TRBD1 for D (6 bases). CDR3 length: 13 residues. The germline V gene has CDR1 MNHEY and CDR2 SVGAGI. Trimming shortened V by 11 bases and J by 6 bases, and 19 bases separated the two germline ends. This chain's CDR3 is CASGGGIMNGYTF. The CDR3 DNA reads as TGTGCCTCGGGGGGGGGCATTATGAATGGCTACACCTTC.

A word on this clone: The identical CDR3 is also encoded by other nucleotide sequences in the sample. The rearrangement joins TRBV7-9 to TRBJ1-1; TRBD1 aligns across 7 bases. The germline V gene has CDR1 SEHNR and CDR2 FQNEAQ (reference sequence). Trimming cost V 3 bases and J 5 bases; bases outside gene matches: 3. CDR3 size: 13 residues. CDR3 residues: CASSFPGGTEAFF. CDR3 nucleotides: TGTGCCAGCAGCTTCCCAGGGGGAACTGAAGCTTTCTTT. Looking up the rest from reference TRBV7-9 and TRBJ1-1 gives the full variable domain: DTGVSQNPRHKITKRGQNVTFRCDPISEHNRLYWYRQTLGQGPEFLTYFQNEAQLEKSRLLSDRFSAERPKGSFSTLEIQRTEQGDSAMYLCASSFPGGTEAFFGQGTRLTVV.

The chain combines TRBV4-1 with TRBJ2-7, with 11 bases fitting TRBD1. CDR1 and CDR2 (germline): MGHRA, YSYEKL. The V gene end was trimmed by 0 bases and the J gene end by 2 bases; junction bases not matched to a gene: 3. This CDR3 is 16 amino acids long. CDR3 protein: CASSQDMGQGAYEQYF. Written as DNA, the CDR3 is TGCGCCAGCAGCCAAGATATGGGACAGGGGGCCTACGAGCAGTACTTC.

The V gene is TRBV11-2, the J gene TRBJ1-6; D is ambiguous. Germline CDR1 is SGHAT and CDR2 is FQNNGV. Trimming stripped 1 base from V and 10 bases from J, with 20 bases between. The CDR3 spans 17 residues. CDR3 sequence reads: CASSLVAGRAGVSPLHF. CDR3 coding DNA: TGTGCCAGCAGCTTAGTAGCGGGGAGGGCAGGTGTATCACCCCTCCACTTT.

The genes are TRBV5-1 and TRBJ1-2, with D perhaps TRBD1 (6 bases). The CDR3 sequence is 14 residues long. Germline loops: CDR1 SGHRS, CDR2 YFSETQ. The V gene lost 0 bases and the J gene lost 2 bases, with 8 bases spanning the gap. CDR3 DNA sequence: TGCGCCAGCAGCTTGGATCAGGGGAACTATGGCTACACCTTC. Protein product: CASSLDQGNYGYTF.

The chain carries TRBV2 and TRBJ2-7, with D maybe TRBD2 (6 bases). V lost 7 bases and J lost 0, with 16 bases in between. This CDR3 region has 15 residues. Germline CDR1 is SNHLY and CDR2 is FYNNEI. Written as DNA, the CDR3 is TGTGCCAGCAAAGGGACTTGGGCTAGCTCCTACGAGCAGTACTTC. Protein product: CASKGTWASSYEQYF.

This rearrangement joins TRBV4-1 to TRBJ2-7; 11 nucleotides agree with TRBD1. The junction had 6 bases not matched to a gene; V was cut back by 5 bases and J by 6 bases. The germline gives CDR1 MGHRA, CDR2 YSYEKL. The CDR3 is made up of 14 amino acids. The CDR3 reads CASSDRTGGVEQYF. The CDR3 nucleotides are TGCGCCAGCAGCGATCGGACAGGGGGCGTCGAGCAGTACTTC.

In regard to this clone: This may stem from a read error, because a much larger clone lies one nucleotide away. CDR3 region: CASSQGYYGYTF. Here the CDR3 DNA reads TGTGCCAGCAGTCAGGGGTACTATGGCTACACCTTC. The chain carries TRBV6-5 and TRBJ1-2; TRBD1 might be the D (6 bases). This CDR3 is 12 amino acids long. CDR1 is MNHEY and CDR2 is SVGAGI in the germline V gene. Between the trimmed V and J ends, which lost 5 bases and 3 bases, there was a span of 7 bases.

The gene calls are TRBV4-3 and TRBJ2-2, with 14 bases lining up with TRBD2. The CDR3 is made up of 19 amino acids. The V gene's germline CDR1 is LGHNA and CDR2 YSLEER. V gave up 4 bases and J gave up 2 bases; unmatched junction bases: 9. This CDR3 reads CASSRMGLAGAFNTGELFF. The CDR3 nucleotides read TGCGCCAGCAGCCGCATGGGACTAGCGGGGGCCTTTAACACCGGGGAGCTGTTTTTT.

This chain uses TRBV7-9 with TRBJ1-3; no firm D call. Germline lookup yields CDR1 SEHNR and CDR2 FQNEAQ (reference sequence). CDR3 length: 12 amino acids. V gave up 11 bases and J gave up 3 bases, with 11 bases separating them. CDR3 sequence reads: CAGEGNGNTIYF. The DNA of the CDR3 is TGTGCCGGAGAGGGTAATGGAAACACCATATATTTT. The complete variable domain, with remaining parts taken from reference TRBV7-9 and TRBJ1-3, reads DTGVSQNPRHKITKRGQNVTFRCDPISEHNRLYWYRQTLGQGPEFLTYFQNEAQLEKSRLLSDRFSAERPKGSFSTLEIQRTEQGDSAMYLCAGEGNGNTIYFGEGSWLTVV.

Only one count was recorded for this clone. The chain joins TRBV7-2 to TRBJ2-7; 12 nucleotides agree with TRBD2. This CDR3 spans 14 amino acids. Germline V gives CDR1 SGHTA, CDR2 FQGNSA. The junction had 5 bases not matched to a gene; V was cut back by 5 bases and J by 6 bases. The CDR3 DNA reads TGTGCCAGCAGCATCCTAGCGGGGGGGACCGAGCAGTACTTC. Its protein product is CASSILAGGTEQYF.

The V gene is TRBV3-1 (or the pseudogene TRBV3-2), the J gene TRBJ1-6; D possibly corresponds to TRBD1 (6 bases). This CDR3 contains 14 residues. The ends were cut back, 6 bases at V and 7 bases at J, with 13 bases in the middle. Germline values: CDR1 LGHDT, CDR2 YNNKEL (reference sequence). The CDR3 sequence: CASRFRGQNSPLHF. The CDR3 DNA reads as TGTGCCAGCAGATTCAGGGGTCAAAATTCACCCCTCCACTTT.

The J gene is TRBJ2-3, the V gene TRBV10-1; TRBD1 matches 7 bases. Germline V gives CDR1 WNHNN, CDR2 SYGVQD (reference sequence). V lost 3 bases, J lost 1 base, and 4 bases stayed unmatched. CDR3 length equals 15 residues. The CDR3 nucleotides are TGCGCCAGCAGTGAAGGGGGCGAGGGCACAGATACGCAGTATTTT. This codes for CASSEGGEGTDTQYF.

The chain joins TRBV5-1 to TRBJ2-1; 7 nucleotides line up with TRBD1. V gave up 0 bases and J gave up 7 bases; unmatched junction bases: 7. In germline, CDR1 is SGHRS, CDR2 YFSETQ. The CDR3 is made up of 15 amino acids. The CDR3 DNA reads TGCGCCAGCAGCTTGGGGGGAACAGGGGAAAATGAGCAGTTCTTC. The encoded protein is CASSLGGTGENEQFF.

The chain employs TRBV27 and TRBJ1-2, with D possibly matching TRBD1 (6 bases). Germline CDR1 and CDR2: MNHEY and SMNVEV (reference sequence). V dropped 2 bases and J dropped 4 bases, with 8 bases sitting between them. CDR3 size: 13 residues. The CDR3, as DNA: TGTGCCAGCAGTTTAGGGGGGGCCTATGGCTACACCTTC. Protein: CASSLGGAYGYTF.

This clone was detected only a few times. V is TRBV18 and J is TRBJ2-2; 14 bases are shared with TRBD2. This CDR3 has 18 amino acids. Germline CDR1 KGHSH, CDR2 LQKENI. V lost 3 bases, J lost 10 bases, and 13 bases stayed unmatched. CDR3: CASSPRRGLAGDRVELFF. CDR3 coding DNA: TGTGCCAGCTCACCCCGGAGGGGACTAGCGGGGGACCGTGTGGAGCTGTTTTTT.